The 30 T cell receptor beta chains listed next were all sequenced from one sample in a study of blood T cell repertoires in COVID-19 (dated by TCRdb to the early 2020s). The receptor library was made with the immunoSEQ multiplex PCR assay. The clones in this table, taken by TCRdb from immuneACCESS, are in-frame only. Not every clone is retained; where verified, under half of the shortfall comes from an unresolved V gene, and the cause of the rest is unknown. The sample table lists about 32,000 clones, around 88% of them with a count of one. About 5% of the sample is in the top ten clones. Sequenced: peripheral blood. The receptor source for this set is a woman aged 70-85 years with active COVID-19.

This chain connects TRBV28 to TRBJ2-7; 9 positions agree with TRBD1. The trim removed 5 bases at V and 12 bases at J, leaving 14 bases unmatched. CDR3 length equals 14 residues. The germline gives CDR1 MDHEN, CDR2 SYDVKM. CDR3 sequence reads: CASSQPGQGQEWYF. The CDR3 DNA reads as TGTGCCAGCAGTCAACCGGGACAGGGACAAGAATGGTACTTC.

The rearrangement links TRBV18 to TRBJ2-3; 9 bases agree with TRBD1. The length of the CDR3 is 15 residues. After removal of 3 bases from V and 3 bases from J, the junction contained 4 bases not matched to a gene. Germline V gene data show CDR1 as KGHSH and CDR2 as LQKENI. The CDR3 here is CASSPTGGQTDTQYF. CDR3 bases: TGTGCCAGCTCACCCACAGGGGGCCAAACAGATACGCAGTATTTT.

CDR3 nucleotide sequence: TGTGCCACGGGGGGTACGGGGATTAGCACAGATACGCAGTATTTT. It codes for CATGGTGISTDTQYF. The rearrangement uses TRBV10-3 and TRBJ2-3; 7 bases are shared with TRBD2. CDR3 size: 15 residues. The germline CDR1 and CDR2 sequences are ENHRY and SYGVKD. The J segment lost 0 bases and the V segment lost 10 bases, leaving 10 bases of the junction unmatched.

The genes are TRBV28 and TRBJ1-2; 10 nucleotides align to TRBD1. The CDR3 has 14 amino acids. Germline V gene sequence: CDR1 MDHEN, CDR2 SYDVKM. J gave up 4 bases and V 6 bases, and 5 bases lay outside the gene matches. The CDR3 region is CASRTGQGSYGYTF. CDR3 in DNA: TGTGCCAGCAGAACGGGACAGGGGTCCTATGGCTACACCTTC.

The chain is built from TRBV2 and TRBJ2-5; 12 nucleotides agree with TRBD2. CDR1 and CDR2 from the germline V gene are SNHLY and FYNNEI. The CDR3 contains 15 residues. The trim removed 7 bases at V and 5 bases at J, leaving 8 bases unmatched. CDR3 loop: CASKRLAGAGETQYF. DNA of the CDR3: TGTGCCAGCAAGCGACTAGCGGGGGCTGGGGAGACCCAGTACTTC. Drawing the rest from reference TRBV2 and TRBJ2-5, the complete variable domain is EPEVTQTPSHQVTQMGQEVILRCVPISNHLYFYWYRQILGQKVEFLVSFYNNEISEKSEIFDDQFSVERPDGSNFTLKIRSTKLEDSAMYFCASKRLAGAGETQYFGPGTRLLVL.

The CDR3 coding sequence is TGTGCCAGTAGCTTTCTGGGGGGTGAGCAGTTCTTC. This codes for CASSFLGGEQFF. The genes are TRBV19 and TRBJ2-1; a possible D gene is TRBD2 (6 bases). CDR1 and CDR2 (germline): LNHDA, SQIVND (reference sequence). This CDR3 spans 12 amino acids. The V end was cut by 6 bases, the J end by 9 bases, with 12 bases between.

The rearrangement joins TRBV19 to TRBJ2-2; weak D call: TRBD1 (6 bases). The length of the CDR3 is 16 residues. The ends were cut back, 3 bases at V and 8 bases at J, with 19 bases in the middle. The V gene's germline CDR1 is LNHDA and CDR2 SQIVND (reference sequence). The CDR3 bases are TGTGCCAGTAGTATCGATCAGGGGTGGGCTCGAGGGGAGCTGTTTTTT. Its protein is CASSIDQGWARGELFF.

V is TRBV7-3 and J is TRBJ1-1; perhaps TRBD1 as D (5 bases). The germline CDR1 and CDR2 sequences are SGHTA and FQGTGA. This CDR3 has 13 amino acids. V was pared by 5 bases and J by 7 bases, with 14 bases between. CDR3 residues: CASSPRGRGEAFF. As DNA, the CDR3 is TGTGCCAGCAGCCCCCGTGGGAGGGGTGAAGCTTTCTTT.

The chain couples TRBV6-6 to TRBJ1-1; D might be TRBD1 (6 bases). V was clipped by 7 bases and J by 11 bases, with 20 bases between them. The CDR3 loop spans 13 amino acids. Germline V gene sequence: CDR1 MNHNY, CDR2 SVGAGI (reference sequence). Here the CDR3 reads CASKEGGAVEAFF. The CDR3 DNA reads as TGTGCCAGCAAAGAAGGGGGGGCGGTGGAGGCTTTCTTT.

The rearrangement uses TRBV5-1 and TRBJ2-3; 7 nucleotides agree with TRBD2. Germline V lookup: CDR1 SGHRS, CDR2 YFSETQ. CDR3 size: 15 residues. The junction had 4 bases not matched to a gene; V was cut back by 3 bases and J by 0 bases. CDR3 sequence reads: CASSSGLTSTDTQYF. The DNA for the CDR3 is TGCGCCAGCAGCTCGGGACTAACTAGCACAGATACGCAGTATTTT.

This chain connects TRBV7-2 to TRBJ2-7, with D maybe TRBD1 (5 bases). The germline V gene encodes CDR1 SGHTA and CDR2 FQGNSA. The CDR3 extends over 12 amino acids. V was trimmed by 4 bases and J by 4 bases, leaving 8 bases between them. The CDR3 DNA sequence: TGTGCCAGCAGCTCTCAGGGATACGAGCAGTACTTC. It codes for CASSSQGYEQYF.

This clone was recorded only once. CDR3 sequence (DNA): TGTGCCAGCAGCTCTAGGGGTAACGCGGAGACCCAGTACTTC. Amino acids: CASSSRGNAETQYF. V is TRBV3-1 (or the pseudogene TRBV3-2) and J is TRBJ2-5; possible D gene TRBD1, 5 bases. V lost 5 bases to trimming and J lost 5 bases, with 15 bases between them. Germline assignment: CDR1 LGHDT and CDR2 YNNKEL (reference sequence). The CDR3 spans 14 residues.

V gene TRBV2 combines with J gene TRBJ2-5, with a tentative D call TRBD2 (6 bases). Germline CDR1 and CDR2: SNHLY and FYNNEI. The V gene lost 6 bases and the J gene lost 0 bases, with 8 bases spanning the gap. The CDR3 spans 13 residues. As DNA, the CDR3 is TGTGCCAGCAGCCGGGACTACCAAGAGACCCAGTACTTC. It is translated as CASSRDYQETQYF.

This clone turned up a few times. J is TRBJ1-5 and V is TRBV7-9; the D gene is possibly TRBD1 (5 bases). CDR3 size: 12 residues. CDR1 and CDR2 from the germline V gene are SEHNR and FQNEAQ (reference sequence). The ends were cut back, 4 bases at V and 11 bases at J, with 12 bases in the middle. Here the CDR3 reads CASSSQGSSQHF. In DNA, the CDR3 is TGTGCCAGCAGCTCTCAGGGTTCGTCCCAGCATTTT.

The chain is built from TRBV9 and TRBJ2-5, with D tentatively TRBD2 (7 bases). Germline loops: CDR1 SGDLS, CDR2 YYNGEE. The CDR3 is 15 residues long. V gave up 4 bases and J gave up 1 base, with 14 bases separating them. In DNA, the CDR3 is TGTGCCAGCAGCCGAGGGGGGGGACGCCAAGAGACCCAGTACTTC. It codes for CASSRGGGRQETQYF. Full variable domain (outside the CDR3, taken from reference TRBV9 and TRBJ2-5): DSGVTQTPKHLITATGQRVTLRCSPRSGDLSVYWYQQSLDQGLQFLIQYYNGEERAKGNILERFSAQQFPDLHSELNLSSLELGDSALYFCASSRGGGRQETQYFGPGTRLLVL.

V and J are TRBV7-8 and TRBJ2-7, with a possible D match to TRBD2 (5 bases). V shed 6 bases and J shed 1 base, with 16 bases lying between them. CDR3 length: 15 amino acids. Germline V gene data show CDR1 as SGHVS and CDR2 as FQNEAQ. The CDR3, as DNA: TGTGCCAGCAGATTCGAAATCGGACTGTCCTACGAGCAGTACTTC. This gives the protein CASRFEIGLSYEQYF.

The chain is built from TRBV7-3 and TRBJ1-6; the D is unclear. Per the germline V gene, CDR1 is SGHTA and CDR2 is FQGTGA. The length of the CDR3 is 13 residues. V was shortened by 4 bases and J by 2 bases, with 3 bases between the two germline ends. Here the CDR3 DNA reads TGTGCCAGCAGCTCTACCTATAATTCACCCCTCCACTTT. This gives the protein CASSSTYNSPLHF.

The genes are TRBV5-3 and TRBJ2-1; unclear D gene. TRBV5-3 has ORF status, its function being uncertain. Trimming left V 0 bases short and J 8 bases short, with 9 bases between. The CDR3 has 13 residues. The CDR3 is CARSLDSNHEQFF. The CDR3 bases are TGTGCCAGAAGCTTGGATAGCAATCATGAGCAGTTCTTC.

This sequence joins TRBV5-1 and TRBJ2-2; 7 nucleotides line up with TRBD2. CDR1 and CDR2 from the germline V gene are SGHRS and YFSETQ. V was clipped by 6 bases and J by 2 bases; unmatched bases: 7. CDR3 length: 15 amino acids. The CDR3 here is CASTWGGTNTGELFF. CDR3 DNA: TGCGCCAGCACCTGGGGAGGGACCAACACCGGGGAGCTGTTTTTT.

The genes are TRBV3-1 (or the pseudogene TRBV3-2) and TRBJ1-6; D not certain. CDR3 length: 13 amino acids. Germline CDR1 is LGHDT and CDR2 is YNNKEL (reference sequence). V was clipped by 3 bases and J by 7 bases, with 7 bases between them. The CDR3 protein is CASSQGRNSPLHF. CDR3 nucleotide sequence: TGTGCCAGCAGCCAGGGCAGGAATTCACCCCTCCACTTT.

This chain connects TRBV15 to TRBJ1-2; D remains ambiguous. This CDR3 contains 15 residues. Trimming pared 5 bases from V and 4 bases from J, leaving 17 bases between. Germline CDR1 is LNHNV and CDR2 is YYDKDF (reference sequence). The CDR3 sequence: CATSASSWYSYGYTF. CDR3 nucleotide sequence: TGTGCCACCAGCGCCTCATCCTGGTATAGCTATGGCTACACCTTC.

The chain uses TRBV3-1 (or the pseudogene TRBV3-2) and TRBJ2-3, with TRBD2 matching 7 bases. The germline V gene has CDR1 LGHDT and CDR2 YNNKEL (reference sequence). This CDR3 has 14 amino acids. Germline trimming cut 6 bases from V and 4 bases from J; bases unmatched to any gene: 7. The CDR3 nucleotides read TGTGCCAGCAGTCGGACTAGAGGGGCAGATACGCAGTATTTT. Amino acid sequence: CASSRTRGADTQYF.

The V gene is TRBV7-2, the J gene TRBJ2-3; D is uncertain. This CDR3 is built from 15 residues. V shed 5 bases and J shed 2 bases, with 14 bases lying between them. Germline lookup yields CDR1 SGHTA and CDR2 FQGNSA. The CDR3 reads CASSGLKAITDTQYF. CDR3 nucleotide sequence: TGTGCCAGCAGCGGGCTAAAGGCCATCACAGATACGCAGTATTTT.

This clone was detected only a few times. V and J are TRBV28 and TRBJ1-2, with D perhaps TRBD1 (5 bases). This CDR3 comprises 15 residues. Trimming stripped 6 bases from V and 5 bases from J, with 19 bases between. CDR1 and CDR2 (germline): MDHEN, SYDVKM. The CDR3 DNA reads TGTGCCAGCAGCCCCCCTCGTCTTGGGGGGTATGGCTACACCTTC. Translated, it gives CASSPPRLGGYGYTF.

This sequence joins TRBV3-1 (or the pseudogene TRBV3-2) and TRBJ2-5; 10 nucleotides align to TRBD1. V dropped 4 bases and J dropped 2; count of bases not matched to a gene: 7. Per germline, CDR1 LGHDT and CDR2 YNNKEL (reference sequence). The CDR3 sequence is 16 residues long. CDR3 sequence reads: CASSPDRDRGQETQYF. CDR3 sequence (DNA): TGTGCCAGCAGCCCCGACCGGGACAGGGGTCAAGAGACCCAGTACTTC.

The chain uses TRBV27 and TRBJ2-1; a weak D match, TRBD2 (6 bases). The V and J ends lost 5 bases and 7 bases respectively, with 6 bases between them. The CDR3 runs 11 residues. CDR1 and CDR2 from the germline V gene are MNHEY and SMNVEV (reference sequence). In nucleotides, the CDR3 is TGTGCCAGCAGTCGGGGGAATGAGCAGTTCTTC. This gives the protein CASSRGNEQFF.

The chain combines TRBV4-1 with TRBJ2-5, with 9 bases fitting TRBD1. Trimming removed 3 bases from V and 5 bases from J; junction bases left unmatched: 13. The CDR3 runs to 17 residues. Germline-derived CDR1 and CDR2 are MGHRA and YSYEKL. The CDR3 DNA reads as TGCGCCAGCAGCCATGATGGCCCCGGGACAGGGATGGAGACCCAGTACTTC. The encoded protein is CASSHDGPGTGMETQYF.

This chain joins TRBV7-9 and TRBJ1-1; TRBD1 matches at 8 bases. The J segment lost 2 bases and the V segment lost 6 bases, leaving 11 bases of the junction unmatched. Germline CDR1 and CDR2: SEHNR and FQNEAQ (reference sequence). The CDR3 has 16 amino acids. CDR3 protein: CASSFRQGRGNTEAFF. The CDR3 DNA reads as TGTGCCAGCAGTTTCCGACAGGGGAGGGGAAACACTGAAGCTTTCTTT.

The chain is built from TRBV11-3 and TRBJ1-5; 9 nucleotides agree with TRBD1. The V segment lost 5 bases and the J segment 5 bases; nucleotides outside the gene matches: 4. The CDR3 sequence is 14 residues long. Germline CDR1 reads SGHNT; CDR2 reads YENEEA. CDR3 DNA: TGTGCCAGCAGCCGGACAGGGGACGATCAGCCCCAGCATTTT. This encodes CASSRTGDDQPQHF.

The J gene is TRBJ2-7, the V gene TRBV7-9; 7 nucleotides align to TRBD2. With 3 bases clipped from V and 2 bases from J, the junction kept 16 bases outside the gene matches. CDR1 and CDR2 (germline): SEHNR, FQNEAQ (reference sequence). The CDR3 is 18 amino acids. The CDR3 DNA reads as TGTGCCAGCAGCTTGGGTTCCGGGACTACCCTGGGAACCTACGAGCAGTACTTC. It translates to CASSLGSGTTLGTYEQYF.